This T cell receptor (beta chain) comes out of a study of radiation and T cells in renal cell carcinoma. General observations from the study: Irradiated tumors had higher TCR clonality than control tumors. Only small tumor regions of around 1 g were sampled.

Trimming shortened V by 5 bases and J by 1 base, and 9 bases separated the two germline ends. Germline V CDR1 and CDR2: LNHDA, SQIVND (reference sequence). The CDR3 is 13 amino acids. Sample treatment: 15 Gy SBRT to primary tumor, nephrectomy 4 weeks later. Nephrectomy followed 15 Gy stereotactic body radiation by 4 weeks. Clones were read by immunoSEQ multiplex PCR, and TCRdb kept only the in-frame ones, dropping some. Of about 9,200 clones listed, under 60% are singletons. Turning to this clone: Its matching antigen is unknown.

The rearrangement joins TRBV19 to TRBJ2-7; D is ambiguous. The sequencing here drew on tumor tissue, taken from a patient whose treatment included radiotherapy and nephrectomy. The source is a man in his fifties or sixties with renal cell carcinoma. The CDR3 DNA sequence: TGTGCCAGTAGTGGGCTACTTTCCTACGAGCAGTACTTC. Amino acids: CASSGLLSYEQYF. The full variable domain, rest sourced from reference TRBV19 and TRBJ2-7, is DGGITQSPKYLFRKEGQNVTLSCEQNLNHDAMYWYRQDPGQGLRLIYYSQIVNDFQKGDIAEGYSVSREKKESFPLTVTSAQKNPTAFYLCASSGLLSYEQYFGPGTRLTVT.